The subject of this entry is one TCR beta chain. The germline CDR1 and CDR2 sequences are MGHDK and SYGVNS. Trimming at V came to 5 bases and at J to 4 bases, leaving 6 bases not matched to a gene. CDR3 size: 14 residues. The data were obtained in a study of shared T cell receptors in the human thymus. Here immunoSEQ multiplex PCR was the method, and the copy in TCRdb shows in-frame clones only, minus some. The sample contains 500,000 to 850,000 clones, roughly 86% of which appear only once. A further study also used this sample, focusing on human thymus T cells. That study adds: Thymic resections from corrective heart surgery supplied the tissue.

Sequencing was carried out using thymocytes. The rearrangement uses TRBV25-1 and TRBJ1-2; the match to TRBD1 covers 8 bases. The sequence derives from a boy in the first two years of life with a congenital heart defect. CDR3 protein: CASSHWDRLYGYTF. Here the CDR3 DNA reads TGTGCCAGCAGTCATTGGGACAGGCTCTATGGCTACACCTTC.